The rows below give T cell receptor beta chains drawn from one sample of a study of T cell clusters in autoimmune cytopenias. TCRdb derives one entry per CDR3 protein from the multiplex PCR reads, leaving out DNA. The table counts roughly 10,000 distinct CDR3 sequences; about 4.5% lies in the top ten. The data also belong to a second study, concerning T cell repertoires in aging, cancer and after chemotherapy.

The sequencing sample was made of peripheral blood. The origin of the receptors is a human donor in good health. Both conserved end residues are part of each CDR3. Rows give clone size only sometimes, using once, few, many, or a class for an expanded clone.

j_call | v_call | clone_size | cdr3_aa
TRBJ1-2 | TRBV29-1 | medium-sized | CSAPGQGDYGYTF
TRBJ1-2 | TRBV19 | medium-sized | CASSKEPSGFSGYTF
TRBJ2-5 | TRBV5-6 | . | CASSGAGSGETQYF
TRBJ2-7 | TRBV6-2/TRBV6-3 | . | CASSYLRTALQYEQYF
TRBJ2-1 | TRBV30 | . | CAWTPRGVAYNEQFF
TRBJ2-1 | TRBV7-2 | medium-sized | CASSLSGGAGEQFF
TRBJ2-7 | TRBV19 | medium-sized | CASSNGQGGHEQYF
TRBJ2-7 | TRBV7-2 | medium-sized | CASRGPHEQYF
TRBJ2-6 | TRBV11-1 | medium-sized | CASSFLLSGANVLTF
TRBJ2-3 | TRBV30 | . | CARSGRDTQYF
TRBJ2-7 | TRBV30 | medium-sized | CAWGRGTGTYEQYF
TRBJ2-3 | TRBV28 | . | CASSSVSYYPPFYTQYF
TRBJ1-1 | TRBV6-1 | . | CASSLVNTEAFF
TRBJ2-6 | TRBV11-2 | medium-sized | CASMREGFSGANVLTF
TRBJ2-7 | TRBV7-2 | . | CASSFYRGTYEQYF
TRBJ1-1 | TRBV5-1 | . | CASSFKDTNTEAFF
TRBJ2-3 | TRBV20-1 | . | CSAIQRGRTDTQYF
TRBJ1-1 | TRBV27 | . | CASSLGGANTEAFF
TRBJ1-4 | TRBV18 | . | CASSPWVATNEKLFF
TRBJ1-1 | TRBV6-1 | . | CASSELKVSGAFF
TRBJ2-5 | TRBV15 | . | CATRPSGGETQYF
TRBJ2-1 | TRBV11-2 | . | CASSFFQGAVNEQFF
TRBJ1-2 | TRBV19 | medium-sized | CASSIFGRSNYGYTF
TRBJ2-2 | TRBV7-9 | medium-sized | CASHNDYTGAGELFF
TRBJ1-4 | TRBV29-1 | medium-sized | CSAGLTGTAEKLFF
TRBJ2-5 | TRBV20-1 | . | CSARDGAQSGTREGETQYF
TRBJ2-3 | TRBV10-2 | . | CASTETSLATDTQYF
TRBJ2-1 | TRBV10-1 | . | CASKATSPPWDEQFF
TRBJ1-5 | TRBV19 | . | CASSMTANQPQHF
TRBJ2-6 | TRBV6-6 | . | CASSRQGADPGANVLTF
TRBJ2-3 | TRBV6-1 | . | CASSTNGGPTDTQYF
TRBJ2-3 | TRBV20-1 | . | CSARTHGTDTQYF
TRBJ2-1 | TRBV11-2 | . | CASSPHHGNNEQFF
TRBJ2-2 | TRBV6-5 | medium-sized | CASSYKGAGELFF
TRBJ1-6 | TRBV6-4 | . | CASSDRDNSPLHF
TRBJ2-7 | TRBV6-6 | medium-sized | CASSYGQRKSYEQYF
TRBJ2-2 | TRBV7-9 | . | CASSLGSAANTGELFF
TRBJ1-1 | TRBV30 | medium-sized | CAWSRENTEAFF
TRBJ2-1 | TRBV27 | medium-sized | CASSPTVATDNEQFF
TRBJ2-1 | TRBV14 | . | CASSGGLNNEQFF
TRBJ2-3 | TRBV14 | . | CASSRGSSTHTDTQYF
TRBJ1-2 | TRBV29-1 | . | CSVGGPHGYTF
TRBJ1-1 | TRBV30 | medium-sized | CAWSRAVGGEAFF
TRBJ1-1 | TRBV4-1 | . | CASSQGSGSTNTEAFF
TRBJ1-4 | TRBV6-2/TRBV6-3 | . | CASRLISATNEKLFF
TRBJ2-6 | TRBV19 | . | CATMAGEAGANVLTF
TRBJ1-2 | TRBV29-1 | . | CRVGQGAYGYTF
TRBJ2-2 | TRBV25-1 | . | CASSEPPRTGNTGELFF
TRBJ2-5 | TRBV10-3 | . | CAISVRLAEEGTQYF
TRBJ1-5 | TRBV20-1 | . | CSASDGRDGQPQHF
TRBJ1-6 | TRBV12-3/TRBV12-4 | medium-sized | CASSLNRYNSPLHF
TRBJ2-2 | TRBV20-1 | . | CSAGKRGDTGELFF
TRBJ1-2 | TRBV28 | . | CASRTTGNYGYTF